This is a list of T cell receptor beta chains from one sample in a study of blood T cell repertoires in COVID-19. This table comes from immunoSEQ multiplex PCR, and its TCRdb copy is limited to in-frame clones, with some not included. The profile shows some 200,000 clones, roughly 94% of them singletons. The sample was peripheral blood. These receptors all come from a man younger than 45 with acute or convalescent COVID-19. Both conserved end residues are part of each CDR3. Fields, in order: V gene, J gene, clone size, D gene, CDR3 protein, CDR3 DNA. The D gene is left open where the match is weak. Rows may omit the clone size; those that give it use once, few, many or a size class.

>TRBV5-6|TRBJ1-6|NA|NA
CASSLEKTGSSYNSPLHF
TGTGCCAGCAGCTTGGAGAAGACAGGCAGCTCCTATAATTCACCCCTCCACTTT
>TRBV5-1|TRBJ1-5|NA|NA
CASSLEQGGQPQHF
TGCGCCAGCAGCTTGGAACAGGGTGGCCAGCCCCAGCATTTT
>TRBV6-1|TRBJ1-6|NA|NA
CASSEGGRGSSYNSPLHF
TGTGCCAGCAGTGAAGGGGGGCGGGGGAGCTCCTATAATTCACCCCTCCACTTT
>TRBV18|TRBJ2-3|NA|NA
CASSPIQGGGRSTDTQYF
TGTGCCAGCTCACCTATTCAAGGGGGGGGCAGAAGCACAGATACGCAGTATTTT
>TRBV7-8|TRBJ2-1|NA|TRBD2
CASSLWVGTSGDEQFF
TGTGCCAGCAGCTTATGGGTCGGGACTAGCGGGGATGAGCAGTTCTTC
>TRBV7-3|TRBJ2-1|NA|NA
CASRAPESYNEQFF
TGTGCCAGCAGGGCCCCTGAAAGCTACAATGAGCAGTTCTTC
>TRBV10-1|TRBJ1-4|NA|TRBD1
CASSESRGQAREKLFF
TGCGCCAGCAGTGAGTCCCGTGGACAGGCAAGGGAAAAACTGTTTTTT
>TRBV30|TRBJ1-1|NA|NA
CAWSRWGEGDTEAFF
TGTGCCTGGAGCCGGTGGGGGGAGGGGGACACTGAAGCTTTCTTT
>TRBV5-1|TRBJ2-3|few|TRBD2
CASKIIAGGYTDTQYF
TGCGCCAGCAAGATTATAGCGGGAGGTTACACAGATACGCAGTATTTT
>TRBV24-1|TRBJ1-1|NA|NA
CATSVGARAFF
TGTGCCACCAGTGTGGGGGCACGAGCTTTCTTT
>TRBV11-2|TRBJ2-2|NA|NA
CASSPAVGGRELFF
TGTGCCAGCAGCCCAGCTGTGGGGGGGCGGGAGCTGTTTTTT
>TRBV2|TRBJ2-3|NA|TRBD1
CASSVQGASLDTQYF
TGTGCCAGCAGTGTACAGGGGGCCTCGCTTGATACGCAGTATTTT